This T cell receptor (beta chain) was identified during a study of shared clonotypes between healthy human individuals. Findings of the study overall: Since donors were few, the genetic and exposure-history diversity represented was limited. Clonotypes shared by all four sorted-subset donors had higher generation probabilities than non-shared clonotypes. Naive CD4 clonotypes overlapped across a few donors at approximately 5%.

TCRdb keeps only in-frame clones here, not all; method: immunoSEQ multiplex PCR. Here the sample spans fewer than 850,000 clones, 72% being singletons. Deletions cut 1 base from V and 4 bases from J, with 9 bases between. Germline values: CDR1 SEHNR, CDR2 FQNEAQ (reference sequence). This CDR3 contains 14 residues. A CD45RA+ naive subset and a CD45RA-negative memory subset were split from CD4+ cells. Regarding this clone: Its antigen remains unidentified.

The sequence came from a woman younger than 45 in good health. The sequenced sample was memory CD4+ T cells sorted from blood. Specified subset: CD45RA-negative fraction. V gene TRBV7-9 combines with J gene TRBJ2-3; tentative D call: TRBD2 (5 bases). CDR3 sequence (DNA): TGTGCCAGCAGCTTAGGCGGGTTGGCAGATACGCAGTATTTT. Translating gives CASSLGGLADTQYF. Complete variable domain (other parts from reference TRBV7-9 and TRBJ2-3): DTGVSQNPRHKITKRGQNVTFRCDPISEHNRLYWYRQTLGQGPEFLTYFQNEAQLEKSRLLSDRFSAERPKGSFSTLEIQRTEQGDSAMYLCASSLGGLADTQYFGPGTRLTVL.